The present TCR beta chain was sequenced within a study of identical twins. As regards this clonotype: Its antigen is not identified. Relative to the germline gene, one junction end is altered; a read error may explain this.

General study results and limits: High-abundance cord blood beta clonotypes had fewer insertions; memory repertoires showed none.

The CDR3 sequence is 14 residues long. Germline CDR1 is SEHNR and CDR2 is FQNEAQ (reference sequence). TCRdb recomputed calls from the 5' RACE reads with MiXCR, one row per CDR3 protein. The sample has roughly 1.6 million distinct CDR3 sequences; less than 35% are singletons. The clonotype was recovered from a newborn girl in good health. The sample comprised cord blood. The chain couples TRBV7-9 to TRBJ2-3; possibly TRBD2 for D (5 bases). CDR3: CAGSLGSLADTQYF. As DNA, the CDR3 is TGTGCCGGCAGCTTAGGGAGCCTTGCAGATACGCAGTATTTT.